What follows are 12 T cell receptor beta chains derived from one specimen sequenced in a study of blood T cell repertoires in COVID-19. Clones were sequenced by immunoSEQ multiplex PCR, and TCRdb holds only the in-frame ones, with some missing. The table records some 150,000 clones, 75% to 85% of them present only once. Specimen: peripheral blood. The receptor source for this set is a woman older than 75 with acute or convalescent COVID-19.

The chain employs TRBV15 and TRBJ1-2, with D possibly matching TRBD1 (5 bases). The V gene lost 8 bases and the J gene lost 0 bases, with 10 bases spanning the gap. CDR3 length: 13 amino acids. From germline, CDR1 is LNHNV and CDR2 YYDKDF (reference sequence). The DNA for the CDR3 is TGTGCCACCTTGGACACCTCTAACTATGGCTACACCTTC. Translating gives CATLDTSNYGYTF.

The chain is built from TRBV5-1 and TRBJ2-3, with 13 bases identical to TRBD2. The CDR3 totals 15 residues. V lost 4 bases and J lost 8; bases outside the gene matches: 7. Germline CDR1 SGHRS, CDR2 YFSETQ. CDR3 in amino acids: CASSLTSGRAGTQYF. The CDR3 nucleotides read TGCGCCAGCAGCCTTACTAGCGGGAGGGCTGGTACGCAGTATTTT.

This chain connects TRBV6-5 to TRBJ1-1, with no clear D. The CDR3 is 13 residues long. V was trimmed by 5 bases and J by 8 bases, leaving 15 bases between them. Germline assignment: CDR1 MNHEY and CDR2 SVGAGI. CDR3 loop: CASSTNSGGEAFF. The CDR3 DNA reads TGTGCCAGCAGTACAAACAGCGGTGGCGAAGCTTTCTTT.

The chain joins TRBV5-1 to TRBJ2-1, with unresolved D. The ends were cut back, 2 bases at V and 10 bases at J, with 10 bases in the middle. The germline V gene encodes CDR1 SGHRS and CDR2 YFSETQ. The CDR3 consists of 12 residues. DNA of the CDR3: TGCGCCAGCAGCTTCATTCTGGGCGAGCAGTTCTTC. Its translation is CASSFILGEQFF.

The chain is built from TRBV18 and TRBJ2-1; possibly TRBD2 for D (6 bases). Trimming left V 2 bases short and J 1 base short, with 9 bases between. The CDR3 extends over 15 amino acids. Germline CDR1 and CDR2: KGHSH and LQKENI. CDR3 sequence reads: CASSPGSGSYNEQFF. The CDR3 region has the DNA TGTGCCAGCTCACCAGGGAGCGGGTCCTACAATGAGCAGTTCTTC.

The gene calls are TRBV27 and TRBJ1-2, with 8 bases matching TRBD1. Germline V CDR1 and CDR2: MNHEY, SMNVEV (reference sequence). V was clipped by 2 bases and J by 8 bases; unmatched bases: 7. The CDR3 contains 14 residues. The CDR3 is CASSLGAGGVGYTF. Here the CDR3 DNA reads TGTGCCAGCAGTTTAGGAGCAGGGGGCGTCGGCTACACCTTC.

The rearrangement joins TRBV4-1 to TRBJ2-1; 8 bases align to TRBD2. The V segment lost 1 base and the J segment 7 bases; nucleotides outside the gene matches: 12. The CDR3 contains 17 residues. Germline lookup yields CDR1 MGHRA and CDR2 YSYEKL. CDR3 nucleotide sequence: TGCGCCAGCAGCCAAGCCCTCAAGCGGGAGTTAGTTAATGAGCAGTTCTTC. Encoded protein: CASSQALKRELVNEQFF.

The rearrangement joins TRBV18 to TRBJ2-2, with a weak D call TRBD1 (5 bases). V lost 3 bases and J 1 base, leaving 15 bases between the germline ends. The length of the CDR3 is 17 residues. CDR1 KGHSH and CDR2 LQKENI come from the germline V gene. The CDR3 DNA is TGTGCCAGCTCACCGGGTACAGGCTACATGAACACCGGGGAGCTGTTTTTT. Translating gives CASSPGTGYMNTGELFF.

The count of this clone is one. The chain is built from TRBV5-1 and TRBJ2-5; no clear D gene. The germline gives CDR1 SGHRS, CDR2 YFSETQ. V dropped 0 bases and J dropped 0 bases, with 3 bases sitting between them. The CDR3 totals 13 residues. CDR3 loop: CASSLDYQETQYF. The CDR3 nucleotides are TGCGCCAGCAGCTTGGACTACCAAGAGACCCAGTACTTC.

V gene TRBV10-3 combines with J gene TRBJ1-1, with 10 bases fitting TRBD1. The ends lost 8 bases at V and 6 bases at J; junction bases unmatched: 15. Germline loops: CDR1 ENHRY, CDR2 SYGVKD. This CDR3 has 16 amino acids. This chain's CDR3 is CAIDGGDRGRGSEAFF. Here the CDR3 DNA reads TGTGCCATCGACGGTGGAGACAGGGGGCGGGGTTCTGAAGCTTTCTTT.

The DNA of the CDR3 is TGTGCCAGCAGTGCAGGGGGCGCCAGTGAAAAACTGTTTTTT. Amino acids: CASSAGGASEKLFF. The genes are TRBV2 and TRBJ1-4; 8 bases fit TRBD1. Germline trimming cut 4 bases from V and 7 bases from J; bases unmatched to any gene: 5. Germline CDR1 SNHLY, CDR2 FYNNEI. The CDR3 contains 14 residues.

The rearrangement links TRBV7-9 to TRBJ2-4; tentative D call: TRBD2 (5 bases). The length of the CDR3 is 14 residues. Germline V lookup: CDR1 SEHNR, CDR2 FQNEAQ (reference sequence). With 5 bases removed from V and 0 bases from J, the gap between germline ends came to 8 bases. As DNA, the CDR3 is TGTGCCAGCAGCGGAGGTGCAGCCAAAAACATTCAGTACTTC. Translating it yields CASSGGAAKNIQYF.